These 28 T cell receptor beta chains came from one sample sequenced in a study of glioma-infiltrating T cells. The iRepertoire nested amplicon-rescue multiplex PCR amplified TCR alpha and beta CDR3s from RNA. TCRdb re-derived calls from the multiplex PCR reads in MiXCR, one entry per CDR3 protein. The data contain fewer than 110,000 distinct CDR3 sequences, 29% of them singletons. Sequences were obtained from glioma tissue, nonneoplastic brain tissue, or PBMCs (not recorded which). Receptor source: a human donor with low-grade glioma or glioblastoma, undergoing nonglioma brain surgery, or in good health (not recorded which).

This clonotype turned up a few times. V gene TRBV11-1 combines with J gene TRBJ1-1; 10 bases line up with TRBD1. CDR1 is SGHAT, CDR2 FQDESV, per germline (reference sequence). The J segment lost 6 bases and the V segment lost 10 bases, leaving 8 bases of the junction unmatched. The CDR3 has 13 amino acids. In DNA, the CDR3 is TGTGCCACCCTTCGGACAGGGGGAGCTGAAGCTTTCTTT. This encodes CATLRTGGAEAFF.

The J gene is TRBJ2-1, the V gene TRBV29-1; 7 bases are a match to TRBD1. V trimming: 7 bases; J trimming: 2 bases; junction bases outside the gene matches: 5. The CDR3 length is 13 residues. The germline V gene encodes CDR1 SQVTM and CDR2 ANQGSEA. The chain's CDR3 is CSARTGTYNEQFF. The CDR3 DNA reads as TGCAGCGCCAGGACAGGAACCTACAATGAGCAGTTCTTC.

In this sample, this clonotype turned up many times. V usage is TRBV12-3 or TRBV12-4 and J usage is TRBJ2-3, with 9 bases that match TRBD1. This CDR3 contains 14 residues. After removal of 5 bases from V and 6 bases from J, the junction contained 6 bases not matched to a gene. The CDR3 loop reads CASSLTGGSDTQYF. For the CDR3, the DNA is TGTGCCAGCAGTCTTACAGGGGGCAGCGATACGCAGTATTTT.

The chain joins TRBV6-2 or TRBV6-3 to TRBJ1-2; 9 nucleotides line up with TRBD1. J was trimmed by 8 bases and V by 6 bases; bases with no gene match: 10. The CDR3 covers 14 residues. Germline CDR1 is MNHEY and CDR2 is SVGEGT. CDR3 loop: CASRTKQGAVGYTF. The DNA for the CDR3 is TGTGCCAGCAGGACAAAACAGGGGGCGGTGGGCTACACCTTC.

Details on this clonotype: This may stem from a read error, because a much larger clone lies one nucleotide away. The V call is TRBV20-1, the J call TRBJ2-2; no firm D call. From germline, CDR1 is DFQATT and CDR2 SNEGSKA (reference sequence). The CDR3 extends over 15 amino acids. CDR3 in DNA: TGCAATGCACTTACTGGCGGAACGAACACCGGGGAGCTGTTTTTT. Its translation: CNALTGGTNTGELFF.

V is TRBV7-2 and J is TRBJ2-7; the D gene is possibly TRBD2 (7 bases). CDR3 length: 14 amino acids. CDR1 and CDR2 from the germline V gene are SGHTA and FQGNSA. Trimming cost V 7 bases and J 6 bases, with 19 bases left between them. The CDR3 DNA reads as TGTGCCAGCATCATGAGGGGGGGCTTCTCCGAGCAGTACTTC. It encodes CASIMRGGFSEQYF.

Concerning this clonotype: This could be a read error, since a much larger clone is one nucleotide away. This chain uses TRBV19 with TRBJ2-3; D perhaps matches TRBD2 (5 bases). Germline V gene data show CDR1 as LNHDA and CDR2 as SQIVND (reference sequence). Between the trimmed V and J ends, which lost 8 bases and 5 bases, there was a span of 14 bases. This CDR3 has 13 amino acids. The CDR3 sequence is CASGKDEGDTQYF. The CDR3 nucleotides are TGTGCCAGTGGTAAAGACGAGGGAGATACGCAGTATTTT.

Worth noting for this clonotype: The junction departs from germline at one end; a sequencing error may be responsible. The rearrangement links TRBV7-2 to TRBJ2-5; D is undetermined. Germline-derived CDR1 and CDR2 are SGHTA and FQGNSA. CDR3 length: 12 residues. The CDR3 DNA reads TGTGCCAGCATCTTAACACGAGAGACCCAGTACTTC. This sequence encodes CASILTRETQYF.

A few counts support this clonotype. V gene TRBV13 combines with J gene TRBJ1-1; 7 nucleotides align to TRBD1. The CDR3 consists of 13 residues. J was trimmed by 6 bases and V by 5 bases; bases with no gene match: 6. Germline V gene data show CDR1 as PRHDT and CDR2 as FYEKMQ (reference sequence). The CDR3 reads CASSLDRAPEAFF. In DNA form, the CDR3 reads TGTGCCAGCAGCCTCGACAGGGCACCTGAAGCTTTCTTT.

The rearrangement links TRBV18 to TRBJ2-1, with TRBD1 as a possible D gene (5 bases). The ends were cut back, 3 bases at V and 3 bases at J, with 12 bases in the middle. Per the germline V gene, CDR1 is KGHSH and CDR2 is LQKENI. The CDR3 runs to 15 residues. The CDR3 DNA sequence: TGTGCCAGCTCACCCAGGAAGGGGCACTACAATGAGCAGTTCTTC. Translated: CASSPRKGHYNEQFF.

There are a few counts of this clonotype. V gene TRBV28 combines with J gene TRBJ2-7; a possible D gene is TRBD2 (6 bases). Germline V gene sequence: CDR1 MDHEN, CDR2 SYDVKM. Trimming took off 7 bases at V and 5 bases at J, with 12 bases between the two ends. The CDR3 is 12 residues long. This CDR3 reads CASKASVHEQYF. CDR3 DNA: TGTGCCAGCAAAGCTAGCGTACACGAGCAGTACTTC. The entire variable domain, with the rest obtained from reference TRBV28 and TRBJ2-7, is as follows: DVKVTQSSRYLVKRTGEKVFLECVQDMDHENMFWYRQDPGLGLRLIYFSYDVKMKEKGDIPEGYSVSREKKERFSLILESASTNQTSMYLCASKASVHEQYFGPGTRLTVT.

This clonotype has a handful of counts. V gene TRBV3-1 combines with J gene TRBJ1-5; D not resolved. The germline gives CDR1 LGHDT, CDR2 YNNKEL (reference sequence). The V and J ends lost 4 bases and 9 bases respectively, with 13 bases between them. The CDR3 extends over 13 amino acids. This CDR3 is CASSLDGIRPQHF. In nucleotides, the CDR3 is TGTGCCAGCAGCCTGGACGGGATTAGGCCCCAGCATTTT.

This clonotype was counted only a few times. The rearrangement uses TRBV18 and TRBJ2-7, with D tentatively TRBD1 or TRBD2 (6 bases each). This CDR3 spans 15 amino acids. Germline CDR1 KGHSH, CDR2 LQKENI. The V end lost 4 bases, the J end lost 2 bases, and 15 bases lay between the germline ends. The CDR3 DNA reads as TGTGCCAGCTCACGTGTGGACGGGGGCCCCTACGAGCAGTACTTC. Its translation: CASSRVDGGPYEQYF.

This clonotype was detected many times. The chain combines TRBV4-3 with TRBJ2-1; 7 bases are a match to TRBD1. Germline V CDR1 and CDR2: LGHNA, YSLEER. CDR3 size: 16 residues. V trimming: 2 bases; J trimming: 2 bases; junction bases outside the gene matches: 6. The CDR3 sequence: CASSQFRTGPYNEQFF. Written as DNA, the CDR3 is TGCGCCAGCAGCCAATTCCGGACAGGTCCCTACAATGAGCAGTTCTTC.

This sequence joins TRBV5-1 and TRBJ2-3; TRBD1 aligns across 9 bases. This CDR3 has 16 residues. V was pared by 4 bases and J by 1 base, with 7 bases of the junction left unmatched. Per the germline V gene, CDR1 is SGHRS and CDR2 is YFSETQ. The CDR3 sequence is CASSPEGTGRTDTQYF. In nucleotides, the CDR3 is TGCGCCAGCAGCCCTGAAGGGACAGGGCGCACAGATACGCAGTATTTT.

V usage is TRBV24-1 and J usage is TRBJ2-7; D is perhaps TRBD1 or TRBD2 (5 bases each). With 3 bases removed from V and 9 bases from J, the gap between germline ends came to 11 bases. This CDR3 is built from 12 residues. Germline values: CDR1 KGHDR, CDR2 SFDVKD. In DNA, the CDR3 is TGTGCCACCAGTGATCTACGAGGGGTGCAGTACTTC. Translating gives CATSDLRGVQYF.

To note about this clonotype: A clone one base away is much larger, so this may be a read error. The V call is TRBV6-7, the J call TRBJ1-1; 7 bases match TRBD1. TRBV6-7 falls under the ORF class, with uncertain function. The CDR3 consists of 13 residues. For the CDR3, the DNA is TGTGCCAGCTCGCCGCCGGAAGGGAAGGGGGCTCTCTTT. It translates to CASSPPEGKGALF.

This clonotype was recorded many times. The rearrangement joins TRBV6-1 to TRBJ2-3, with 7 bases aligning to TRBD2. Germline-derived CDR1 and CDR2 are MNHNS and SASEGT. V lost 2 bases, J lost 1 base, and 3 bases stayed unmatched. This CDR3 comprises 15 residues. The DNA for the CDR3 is TGTGCCAGCAGTGAATGGGCGGGGGGCACAGATACGCAGTATTTT. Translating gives CASSEWAGGTDTQYF.

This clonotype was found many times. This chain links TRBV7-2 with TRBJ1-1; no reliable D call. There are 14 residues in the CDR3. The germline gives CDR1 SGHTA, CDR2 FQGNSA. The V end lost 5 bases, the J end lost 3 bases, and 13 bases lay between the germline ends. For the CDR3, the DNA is TGTGCCAGCAGCCCTGGGCCCCGGGACACTGAAGCTTTCTTT. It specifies CASSPGPRDTEAFF.

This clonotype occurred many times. CDR3 in DNA: TGTGCCAGCAGTCTAACAGAGAACTATGGCTACACCTTC. This sequence encodes CASSLTENYGYTF. The chain joins TRBV6-1 to TRBJ1-2; no clear D gene. The germline V gene encodes CDR1 MNHNS and CDR2 SASEGT. With 5 bases removed from V and 2 bases from J, the gap between germline ends came to 9 bases. This CDR3 is built from 13 residues.

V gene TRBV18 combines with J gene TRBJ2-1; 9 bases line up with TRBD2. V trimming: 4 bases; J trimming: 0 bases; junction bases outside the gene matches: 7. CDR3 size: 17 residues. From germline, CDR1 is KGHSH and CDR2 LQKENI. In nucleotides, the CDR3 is TGTGCCAGCTCACGAGATAGCGGGGGACTCTCCTACAATGAGCAGTTCTTC. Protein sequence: CASSRDSGGLSYNEQFF.

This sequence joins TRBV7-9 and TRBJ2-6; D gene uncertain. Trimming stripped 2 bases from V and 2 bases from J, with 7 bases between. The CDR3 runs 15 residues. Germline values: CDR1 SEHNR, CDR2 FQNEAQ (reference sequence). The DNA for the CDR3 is TGTGCCAGCAGCTTAATGGAAACTGGGGCCAACGTCCTGACTTTC. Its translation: CASSLMETGANVLTF. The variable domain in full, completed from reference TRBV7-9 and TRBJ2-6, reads DTGVSQNPRHKITKRGQNVTFRCDPISEHNRLYWYRQTLGQGPEFLTYFQNEAQLEKSRLLSDRFSAERPKGSFSTLEIQRTEQGDSAMYLCASSLMETGANVLTFGAGSRLTVL.

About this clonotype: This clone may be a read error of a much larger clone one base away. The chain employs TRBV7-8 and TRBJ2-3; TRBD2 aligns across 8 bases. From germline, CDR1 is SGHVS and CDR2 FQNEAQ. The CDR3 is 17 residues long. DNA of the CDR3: TGTGCCAGCAGCTTAGGCCCATGGGGCGGGGGGAAAGATACGCAGTGTTTT. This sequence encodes CASSLGPWGGGKDTQCF.

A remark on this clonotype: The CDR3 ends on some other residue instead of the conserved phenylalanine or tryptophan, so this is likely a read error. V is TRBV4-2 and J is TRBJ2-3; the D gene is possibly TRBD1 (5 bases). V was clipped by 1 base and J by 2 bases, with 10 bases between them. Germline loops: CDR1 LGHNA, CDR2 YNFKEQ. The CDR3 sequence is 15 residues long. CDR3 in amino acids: CASSQGGTPTDTQYS. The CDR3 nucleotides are TGTGCCAGCAGCCAAGGGGGCACCCCCACAGATACGCAGTATTCT.

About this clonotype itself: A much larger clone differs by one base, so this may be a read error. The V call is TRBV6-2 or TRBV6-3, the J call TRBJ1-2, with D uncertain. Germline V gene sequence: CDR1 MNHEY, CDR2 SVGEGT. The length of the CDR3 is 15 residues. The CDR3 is CASSYYPGLDYGYAF. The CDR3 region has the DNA TGTGCCAGCAGTTACTATCCGGGTTTGGACTATGGCTACGCCTTC.

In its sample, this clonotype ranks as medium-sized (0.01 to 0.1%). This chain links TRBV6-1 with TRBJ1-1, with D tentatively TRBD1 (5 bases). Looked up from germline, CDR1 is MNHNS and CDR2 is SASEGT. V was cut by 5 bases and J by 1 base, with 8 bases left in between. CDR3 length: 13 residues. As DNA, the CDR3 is TGTGCCAGCAGTTATGGGGGGAACACTGAAGCTTTCTTT. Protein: CASSYGGNTEAFF.

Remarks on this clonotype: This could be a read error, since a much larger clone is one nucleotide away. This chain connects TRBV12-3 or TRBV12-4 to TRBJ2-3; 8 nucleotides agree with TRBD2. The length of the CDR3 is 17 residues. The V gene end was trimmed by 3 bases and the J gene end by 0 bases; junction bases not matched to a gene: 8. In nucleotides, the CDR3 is TGTGCCAGCAGTTTGGGGGCGGGGGGCTCCAGCACAGATACGCAGTATTTT. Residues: CASSLGAGGSSTDTQYF.

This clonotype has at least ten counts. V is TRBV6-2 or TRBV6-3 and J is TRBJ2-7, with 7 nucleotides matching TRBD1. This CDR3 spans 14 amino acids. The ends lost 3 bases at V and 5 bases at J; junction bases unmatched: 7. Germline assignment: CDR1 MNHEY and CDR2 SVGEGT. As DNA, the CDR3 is TGTGCCAGCAGTTATCATCGACAGGGCCACGAGCAGTACTTC. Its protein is CASSYHRQGHEQYF.